This T cell receptor beta chain comes out of a study of shared clonotypes between healthy human individuals. As to this clone: Its matching antigen is unknown.

Deep-level settings were used for running the assay. Repertoires were generated with immunoSEQ multiplex PCR, while TCRdb's copy carries only in-frame clones and drops some. The table shows 1.4 million or so clones, with around 98.5% occurring only once. Germline CDR1 and CDR2: SGHTA and FQGTGA. The CDR3 is made up of 15 amino acids. V was cut by 2 bases and J by 2 bases, with 11 bases left in between. Findings and caveats of the study: Although depth was large, rarefaction showed that sequencing of the sorted subsets was incomplete.

Input material: naive CD4+ T cells sorted from blood. Subset of the sample: CD45RA+ positively selected. This TCR was sampled from a man between 25 and 39 years old in good health. The chain recombines TRBV7-3 with TRBJ2-3; D is unresolved. CDR3 nucleotides: TGTGCCAGCAGCTTATCGTTAGCAGACACAGATACGCAGTATTTT. This translates into CASSLSLADTDTQYF.